The 18 T cell receptor beta chains given below trace back to one sample, sequenced in a study of blood T cells in healthy people across ages (dated by TCRdb to 2014 to 2015). Library preparation was by 5' RACE. Sequencing relied on an Illumina HiSeq 2500. The second PCR ran for about 6 to 12 cycles and used a J-beta primer mix along with a sample-barcoded 5' primer. TCRdb handled the public reads itself, with Q25 trimming in fastp and clone calling in MiXCR, and kept productive beta chains. Every entry covers one CDR3 protein and lists the most common genes and DNA from its rows. This sample is represented by approximately 700,000 distinct CDR3 sequences; approximately 31% of them were singletons. The ten biggest clones cover approximately 15% of the sample. What was sequenced was blood. The receptors shown here come from a woman older than 75 in good health. Donor details come from another sample of the same person, matched by shared clones.

This clonotype was found many times. The chain couples TRBV20-1 to TRBJ2-3, with a possible D match to TRBD2 (7 bases). V was pared by 1 base and J by 0 bases, with 14 bases between. The V gene's germline CDR1 is DFQATT and CDR2 SNEGSKA (reference sequence). The CDR3 loop spans 16 amino acids. The CDR3 bases are TGCAGTGCTAGAGTTCCTAGCGGACAGAGCACAGATACGCAGTATTTT. This encodes CSARVPSGQSTDTQYF.

This clonotype was seen at least ten times. This rearrangement joins TRBV5-1 to TRBJ2-7; maybe TRBD1 (5 bases). CDR1 and CDR2 (germline): SGHRS, YFSETQ. The CDR3 covers 15 residues. Trimming left V 0 bases short and J 3 bases short, with 13 bases between. The CDR3 DNA sequence: TGCGCCAGCAGCTTGGAGTCAGGGTTATACTACGAGCAGTACTTC. Amino acid sequence: CASSLESGLYYEQYF. The full variable domain, completed using reference TRBV5-1 and TRBJ2-7, is KAGVTQTPRYLIKTRGQQVTLSCSPISGHRSVSWYQQTPGQGLQFLFEYFSETQRNKGNFPGRFSGRQFSNSRSEMNVSTLELGDSALYLCASSLESGLYYEQYFGPGTRLTVT.

Many counts were recorded for this clonotype. The chain uses TRBV20-1 and TRBJ2-1, with 14 bases lining up with TRBD2. Germline-derived CDR1 and CDR2 are DFQATT and SNEGSKA (reference sequence). V lost 3 bases to trimming and J lost 6 bases; unmatched junction nucleotides: 7. The CDR3 runs to 16 residues. The CDR3, as DNA: TGCAGTGCTAGTGGACTAGCGGGGGGCTGGGGCAATGAGCAGTTCTTC. Amino acids: CSASGLAGGWGNEQFF.

This clonotype occurred many times. The gene calls are TRBV9 and TRBJ2-3; 15 positions agree with TRBD2. This CDR3 region has 21 residues. Unmatched junction bases numbered 13, after V lost 0 bases and J lost 2 bases. The germline V gene encodes CDR1 SGDLS and CDR2 YYNGEE. Here the CDR3 reads CASSVAANPGTSGGTTDTQYF. CDR3 in DNA: TGTGCCAGCAGCGTAGCTGCTAACCCCGGGACTAGCGGGGGGACCACAGATACGCAGTATTTT.

This clonotype showed up many times. The chain has TRBV5-1 and TRBJ2-5, with 8 bases aligning to TRBD1. This CDR3 has 15 amino acids. With 1 base clipped from V and 4 bases from J, the junction kept 6 bases outside the gene matches. The V gene's germline CDR1 is SGHRS and CDR2 YFSETQ. The CDR3 sequence is CASSLRQGARETQYF. DNA for the CDR3: TGCGCCAGCAGCTTGCGCCAGGGGGCTCGAGAGACCCAGTACTTC. Full variable domain (remainder filled in from reference TRBV5-1 and TRBJ2-5): KAGVTQTPRYLIKTRGQQVTLSCSPISGHRSVSWYQQTPGQGLQFLFEYFSETQRNKGNFPGRFSGRQFSNSRSEMNVSTLELGDSALYLCASSLRQGARETQYFGPGTRLLVL.

This clonotype was seen at least ten times. The chain joins TRBV7-9 to TRBJ1-2; 9 bases agree with TRBD1. The germline gives CDR1 SEHNR, CDR2 FQNEAQ (reference sequence). V was clipped by 3 bases and J by 4 bases; unmatched bases: 6. CDR3 length: 15 residues. CDR3 protein: CASSLGQGGSYGYTF. CDR3 nucleotide sequence: TGTGCCAGCAGCTTGGGACAGGGTGGAAGCTATGGCTACACCTTC.

This clonotype turned up a few times. V gene TRBV21-1 combines with J gene TRBJ2-2; no DNA check was done on the table's D call, TRBD1. TRBV21-1 is a pseudogene locus. This CDR3 spans 16 amino acids. CDR3 sequence: CASSKEGIGAVGELFF. The CDR3 DNA sequence: TGTGCCAGCAGCAAAGAGGGAATCGGGGCGGTCGGGGAGCTGTTTTTT.

The table lists this clonotype with many counts. The chain employs TRBV5-1 and TRBJ1-6, with D maybe TRBD1 (5 bases). The CDR3 totals 16 residues. CDR1 is SGHRS, CDR2 YFSETQ, per germline. The V and J ends lost 4 bases and 9 bases respectively, with 20 bases between them. CDR3 residues: CASSPTGGGGISPLHF. In DNA, the CDR3 is TGCGCCAGCAGCCCAACCGGTGGGGGGGGAATTTCACCCCTCCACTTT.

The gene calls are TRBV7-9 and TRBJ2-4, with D perhaps assigned TRBD1 or TRBD2 (6 bases each). The germline CDR1 and CDR2 sequences are SEHNR and FQNEAQ (reference sequence). Trimming removed 1 base at V and 5 bases at J, with 12 bases between. The CDR3 consists of 15 residues. The chain's CDR3 is CASSLVGGGENIQYF. For the CDR3, the DNA is TGTGCCAGCAGCTTAGTAGGAGGGGGTGAAAACATTCAGTACTTC.

V gene TRBV7-8 combines with J gene TRBJ2-7; TRBD2 might be the D (5 bases). Germline lookup yields CDR1 SGHVS and CDR2 FQNEAQ. CDR3 size: 12 residues. V dropped 2 bases and J dropped 7 bases, with 9 bases sitting between them. CDR3 sequence: CASSLTRGEQYF. The CDR3 DNA reads as TGTGCCAGCAGCTTAACTAGAGGTGAGCAGTACTTC.

This sequence joins TRBV29-1 and TRBJ2-7, with D possibly TRBD1 on 6 matching bases. The CDR3 has 13 residues. CDR1 is SQVTM and CDR2 is ANQGSEA in the germline V gene. The ends were cut back, 7 bases at V and 1 base at J, with 14 bases in the middle. DNA of the CDR3: TGCAGCGCTGCGTACAGGGAATCCTACGAGCAGTACTTC. This sequence encodes CSAAYRESYEQYF.

V is TRBV29-1 and J is TRBJ2-5; tentatively, D is TRBD2 (6 bases). Between the trimmed V and J ends, which lost 6 bases and 5 bases, there was a span of 28 bases. Germline CDR1 reads SQVTM; CDR2 reads ANQGSEA. The length of the CDR3 is 17 residues. CDR3 nucleotides: TGCAGCGTGATCCGAACCAAGGGAGGACTGTCCAGGGAGACCCAGTACTTC. Amino acids: CSVIRTKGGLSRETQYF.

In its sample, this clonotype was seen many times. A junction end diverges from the germline sequence, so it may reflect a read error. V usage is TRBV5-1 and J usage is TRBJ1-2; 8 bases match TRBD1. Per the germline V gene, CDR1 is SGHRS and CDR2 is YFSETQ. This CDR3 comprises 14 residues. The CDR3 nucleotides read TGTGCCAGCAGTCAACAGGGGGCTAACTATGGCTACACCTTC. Translation gives CASSQQGANYGYTF.

This clonotype showed up just a few times. This CDR3 is CSAKSSGNTDTQYF. Here the CDR3 DNA reads TGCAGTGCCAAATCGTCAGGGAACACAGATACGCAGTATTTT. The chain carries TRBV20-1 and TRBJ2-3; the D gene is possibly TRBD1 (5 bases). CDR1 is DFQATT, CDR2 SNEGSKA, per germline (reference sequence). The CDR3 totals 14 residues. Trimming cost V 6 bases and J 2 bases, with 15 bases left between them.

This chain connects TRBV20-1 to TRBJ2-1; either TRBD1 or TRBD2 may fit D (5 bases each). Deletions cut 7 bases from V and 5 bases from J, with 18 bases between. Germline CDR1 reads DFQATT; CDR2 reads SNEGSKA (reference sequence). The length of the CDR3 is 14 residues. The CDR3 sequence is CSGSGTNYHNEQFF. In nucleotides, the CDR3 is TGCAGTGGCTCCGGGACCAACTATCACAATGAGCAGTTCTTC.

The chain uses TRBV7-3 and TRBJ2-3; D is perhaps TRBD1 or TRBD2 (5 bases each). Trimming took 0 bases from V and 2 from J, leaving 15 bases between them. This CDR3 has 17 residues. Germline CDR1 SGHTA, CDR2 FQGTGA. CDR3 sequence: CASSLTLGRGHTDTQYF. CDR3 nucleotides: TGTGCCAGCAGCTTAACGCTGGGACGAGGGCACACAGATACGCAGTATTTT.

This clonotype was recorded a few times. Since a much larger clone is just one base distant, this may be a read error. The rearrangement joins TRBV5-1 to TRBJ2-1, with TRBD1 identical over 7 bases. The better agreement between TRBJ2-7 and the DNA end casts doubt on the J call. This CDR3 region has 14 residues. Germline V CDR1 and CDR2: SGHRS, YFSETQ. The CDR3 DNA reads TGCGCCAGCACCAAGGCCGGACAGGACAATGAGCAGTACTTC. Translating it yields CASTKAGQDNEQYF.

The rearrangement uses TRBV29-1 and TRBJ2-3; D is undetermined. The germline gives CDR1 SQVTM, CDR2 ANQGSEA. V lost 7 bases and J 0 bases, leaving 11 bases between the germline ends. The CDR3 has 13 residues. The CDR3 sequence: CSGSSPSTDTQYF. The CDR3 bases are TGCAGCGGCAGTTCCCCTAGCACAGATACGCAGTATTTT.